What follows are 8 T cell receptor beta chains derived from one specimen sequenced in a study of cytomegalovirus exposure and HLA in healthy donors. PCR amplification relied on 60 Vbeta primers (plus 13 Jbeta primers). Assay used: immunoSEQ multiplex PCR; TCRdb lists only in-frame clones, some missing. The data show some 190,000 clones, about 77% seen once. Sequencing was done on a sample of PBMCs. Every receptor here comes from a woman in her 30s in good health and CMV-seropositive.

This chain uses TRBV4-3 with TRBJ2-5; the match to TRBD2 covers 12 bases. CDR1 LGHNA and CDR2 YSLEER come from the germline V gene. With V trimmed by 0 bases and J by 5 bases, 10 bases remained unmatched. The CDR3 extends over 18 amino acids. This CDR3 reads CASSQDGSSGRAGETQYF. In nucleotides, the CDR3 is TGCGCCAGCAGCCAAGATGGGTCTAGCGGGAGGGCCGGGGAGACCCAGTACTTC.

The chain is built from TRBV9 and TRBJ1-4, with D possibly matching TRBD1 (6 bases). V lost 6 bases, J lost 11 bases, and 20 bases lay in between. CDR1 is SGDLS and CDR2 is YYNGEE in the germline V gene. The CDR3 consists of 14 residues. CDR3 in DNA: TGTGCCAGCACCCGCCAGGGTGAGGGGGAGAAACTGTTTTTT. Amino acid sequence: CASTRQGEGEKLFF.

This chain links TRBV2 with TRBJ1-1, with D maybe TRBD1 (6 bases). Between the trimmed V and J ends, which lost 3 bases and 3 bases, there was a span of 14 bases. There are 15 residues in the CDR3. Per germline, CDR1 SNHLY and CDR2 FYNNEI. This chain's CDR3 is CASSDRSAGDTEAFF. The CDR3 nucleotides are TGTGCCAGCAGTGACCGCTCCGCAGGGGACACTGAAGCTTTCTTT. The complete variable domain, with remaining parts taken from reference TRBV2 and TRBJ1-1, reads EPEVTQTPSHQVTQMGQEVILRCVPISNHLYFYWYRQILGQKVEFLVSFYNNEISEKSEIFDDQFSVERPDGSNFTLKIRSTKLEDSAMYFCASSDRSAGDTEAFFGQGTRLTVV.

V and J are TRBV5-1 and TRBJ1-4, with TRBD1 as a possible D gene (5 bases). CDR3 length: 15 amino acids. CDR1 SGHRS and CDR2 YFSETQ come from the germline V gene. V gave up 0 bases and J gave up 8 bases, with 14 bases separating them. CDR3 in amino acids: CASSLAGSKGEKLFF. The CDR3 region has the DNA TGCGCCAGCAGCTTGGCGGGCAGCAAGGGGGAAAAACTGTTTTTT.

The V and J genes are TRBV7-2 and TRBJ1-2; TRBD1 matches 9 bases. Trimming at V came to 5 bases and at J to 5 bases, leaving 6 bases not matched to a gene. The germline gives CDR1 SGHTA, CDR2 FQGNSA. The CDR3 runs 14 residues. The DNA for the CDR3 is TGTGCCAGCAGCCCGCGACAGGGGGGGTATGGCTACACCTTC. Translation: CASSPRQGGYGYTF.

The chain employs TRBV5-1 and TRBJ2-2, with 10 bases matching TRBD2. V dropped 4 bases and J dropped 1; count of bases not matched to a gene: 4. The CDR3 loop spans 16 amino acids. Germline lookup yields CDR1 SGHRS and CDR2 YFSETQ. The CDR3 nucleotides are TGCGCCAGCAGCCTCTTAGCGGGAGGGAACACCGGGGAGCTGTTTTTT. This translates into CASSLLAGGNTGELFF.

The chain links TRBV30 to TRBJ2-3, with 7 bases aligning to TRBD2. The germline gives CDR1 GTSNPN, CDR2 SVGIG (reference sequence). The CDR3 consists of 15 residues. Trimming at V came to 1 base and at J to 2 bases, leaving 6 bases not matched to a gene. CDR3 nucleotide sequence: TGTGCCTGGAGTGACGGGAGGATCCTCACAGATACGCAGTATTTT. Translating it yields CAWSDGRILTDTQYF.

The rearrangement joins TRBV27 to TRBJ2-7, with 14 bases lining up with TRBD2. After removal of 6 bases from V and 0 bases from J, the junction contained 10 bases not matched to a gene. There are 18 residues in the CDR3. CDR1 is MNHEY, CDR2 SMNVEV, per germline (reference sequence). This chain's CDR3 is CASRGLAGAPKSSYEQYF. The CDR3 nucleotides read TGTGCCAGCAGGGGACTAGCGGGGGCCCCCAAATCCTCCTACGAGCAGTACTTC.